This T cell receptor (beta chain) was sequenced during a study of blood T cell repertoires in COVID-19. At the level of the study: Sites in the United States, Italy and Spain provided acute and convalescent COVID-19 samples. Sample material is recorded as cDNA or gDNA derived from T cells, B-cell-depleted T cells, or PBMCs.

This clone was seen just once. Original handling: Researchers report that nucleated cell counts were estimated from reference gene primer amplification. Measured with immunoSEQ multiplex PCR; TCRdb has only the in-frame clones, and not every one. The V and J calls and clone size come from that table; D and trimming were worked out from the DNA. The sample includes about 190,000 clones, about 80% seen only once; the top ten take around 6.9%. This receptor was taken from a man in his fifties or sixties with acute or convalescent COVID-19. Sequencing was done on a sample of peripheral blood.

Written as DNA, the CDR3 is TGTGCCAGCTCACCGGCAGGGGTTGAAGCTTTCTTT. The encoded protein is CASSPAGVEAFF. V usage is TRBV18 and J usage is TRBJ1-1; the D gene is possibly TRBD1 (6 bases). CDR1 and CDR2 from the germline V gene are KGHSH and LQKENI. The CDR3 extends over 12 amino acids. Trimming pared 3 bases from V and 7 bases from J, leaving 9 bases between.